Described below is a single T cell receptor (beta chain) sequence and its context. The data derive from a study of shared clonotypes between healthy human individuals. TCRdb's table, derived via immunoSEQ multiplex PCR, lists solely in-frame clones and lacks some. The sample shows hundreds of thousands of clones, roughly 96% of them seen only once. CD8 cells classed as naive were CD45RO-negative and positively selected for CCR7, excluding terminally differentiated effector memory CD45RA+ cells. CDR3 length: 15 residues. Germline V gene lookup returns CDR1 SGDLS and CDR2 YYNGEE. Germline trimming cut 5 bases from V and 5 bases from J; bases unmatched to any gene: 4.

This chain joins TRBV9 and TRBJ2-2; TRBD2 aligns across 12 bases. The sequence derives from a woman under 40 in good health. Sample: naive CD8+ T cells sorted from blood. The DNA of the CDR3 is TGTGCCAGCAGAGACGGGACTAGCGGGACCGGGGAGCTGTTTTTT. This codes for CASRDGTSGTGELFF.